What follows are 20 T cell receptor beta chains derived from one specimen sequenced in a study of shared clonotypes between healthy human individuals. TCRdb's copy holds only in-frame clones and misses some; the assay was immunoSEQ multiplex PCR. The table shows approximately 1.9 million clones, with just under 95% occurring only once. The naive CD8 fraction comprised CD45RO-negative cells positively selected for CCR7 and excluded terminally differentiated effector memory CD45RA+ cells. Sequencing was performed on naive CD8+ T cells from PBMCs. All receptors come from a man younger than 30 in good health. Some clones in this sample may be carry-over from other donors' samples.

V usage is TRBV27 and J usage is TRBJ1-1; no firm D call. Per germline, CDR1 MNHEY and CDR2 SMNVEV (reference sequence). Trimming shortened V by 5 bases and J by 7 bases, and 11 bases separated the two germline ends. The CDR3 is made up of 12 amino acids. Here the CDR3 reads CASSVLWGEAFF. In DNA, the CDR3 is TGTGCCAGCAGTGTTCTCTGGGGTGAAGCTTTCTTT.

The rearrangement uses TRBV25-1 and TRBJ2-7, with a tentative D call TRBD2 (6 bases). Trimming cost V 3 bases and J 4 bases, with 10 bases left between them. The CDR3 has 13 amino acids. Germline CDR1 is MGHDK and CDR2 is SYGVNS. This chain's CDR3 is CASSDLGTYEQYF. The CDR3 coding sequence is TGTGCCAGCAGTGACTTAGGGACTTACGAGCAGTACTTC.

This sequence joins TRBV27 and TRBJ2-3; possibly TRBD2 for D (5 bases). The CDR3 length is 18 residues. Germline lookup yields CDR1 MNHEY and CDR2 SMNVEV (reference sequence). V lost 6 bases and J 0 bases, leaving 22 bases between the germline ends. CDR3 coding DNA: TGTGCCAGCAGGACTTTAAGACTACCCGAATATAGCACAGATACGCAGTATTTT. It translates to CASRTLRLPEYSTDTQYF.

The genes are TRBV6-5 and TRBJ2-1; the D is unclear. Trimming removed 2 bases at V and 7 bases at J, with 9 bases between. Germline values: CDR1 MNHEY, CDR2 SVGAGI. The CDR3 is made up of 13 amino acids. The CDR3, as DNA: TGTGCCAGCAGTTACGGTGGGGATAATGAGCAGTTCTTC. Protein product: CASSYGGDNEQFF.

The chain employs TRBV5-1 and TRBJ2-6; 10 bases map to TRBD1. This CDR3 spans 18 amino acids. The V gene end was trimmed by 3 bases and the J gene end by 0 bases; junction bases not matched to a gene: 6. Germline V CDR1 and CDR2: SGHRS, YFSETQ. Here the CDR3 reads CASSWTGTGVSGANVLTF. For the CDR3, the DNA is TGCGCCAGCAGCTGGACCGGGACAGGGGTCTCTGGGGCCAACGTCCTGACTTTC. Full variable domain (rest looked up from reference TRBV5-1 and TRBJ2-6): KAGVTQTPRYLIKTRGQQVTLSCSPISGHRSVSWYQQTPGQGLQFLFEYFSETQRNKGNFPGRFSGRQFSNSRSEMNVSTLELGDSALYLCASSWTGTGVSGANVLTFGAGSRLTVL.

This sequence joins TRBV27 and TRBJ2-3; TRBD1 is a possible D gene (6 bases). CDR1 and CDR2 from the germline V gene are MNHEY and SMNVEV (reference sequence). The CDR3 length is 15 residues. The ends were cut back, 0 bases at V and 5 bases at J, with 12 bases in the middle. The CDR3 nucleotides read TGTGCCAGCAGTTTATCAGGGGGACCGATAGATACGCAGTATTTT. It codes for CASSLSGGPIDTQYF.

This chain links TRBV7-2 with TRBJ2-7; 7 bases are shared with TRBD1. The CDR3 covers 16 residues. The V gene end was trimmed by 5 bases and the J gene end by 2 bases; junction bases not matched to a gene: 12. Germline V gives CDR1 SGHTA, CDR2 FQGNSA. CDR3 coding DNA: TGTGCCAGCAGCCGGAGTGGGACAGTCGTCGCCTACGAGCAGTACTTC. Amino acids: CASSRSGTVVAYEQYF.

CDR3 bases: TGTGCCAGCAGCTTAATCGATTTGGGCGAGCAGTTCTTC. Protein sequence: CASSLIDLGEQFF. The chain joins TRBV7-8 to TRBJ2-1; D unresolved. Germline V gives CDR1 SGHVS, CDR2 FQNEAQ. V shed 2 bases and J shed 10 bases, with 12 bases lying between them. This CDR3 has 13 residues. Full variable domain (rest looked up from reference TRBV7-8 and TRBJ2-1): GAGVSQSPRYKVAKRGQDVALRCDPISGHVSLFWYQQALGQGPEFLTYFQNEAQLDKSGLPSDRFFAERPEGSVSTLKIQRTQQEDSAVYLCASSLIDLGEQFFGPGTRLTVL.

The chain carries TRBV28 and TRBJ2-3, with 12 bases matching TRBD1. Germline-derived CDR1 and CDR2 are MDHEN and SYDVKM. The junction had 11 bases not matched to a gene; V was cut back by 6 bases and J by 4 bases. This CDR3 is built from 17 residues. CDR3 sequence: CASSYELGQGASDTQYF. The CDR3 DNA is TGTGCCAGCAGCTACGAATTGGGACAGGGGGCGTCAGATACGCAGTATTTT.

Here the CDR3 reads CASSESTGTDTQYF. The CDR3 region has the DNA TGTGCCAGCAGTGAAAGCACGGGGACCGATACGCAGTATTTT. V and J are TRBV6-1 and TRBJ2-3; D is tentatively TRBD1 or TRBD2 (5 bases each). There are 14 residues in the CDR3. CDR1 and CDR2 from the germline V gene are MNHNS and SASEGT. V was shortened by 2 bases and J by 6 bases, with 12 bases between the two germline ends.

This rearrangement joins TRBV7-6 to TRBJ2-2; TRBD2 agrees at 11 bases. This CDR3 region has 17 residues. V gave up 3 bases and J gave up 0 bases; unmatched junction bases: 3. Germline V gene data show CDR1 as SGHVS and CDR2 as FNYEAQ. CDR3 DNA sequence: TGTGCCAGCAGCTTTGGACTAGCGGGCTCGAACACCGGGGAGCTGTTTTTT. It translates to CASSFGLAGSNTGELFF.

The chain recombines TRBV7-8 with TRBJ2-7, with D possibly called TRBD1 or TRBD2 (5 bases each). V lost 6 bases, J lost 2 bases, and 14 bases lay in between. Germline-derived CDR1 and CDR2 are SGHVS and FQNEAQ. The CDR3 length is 14 residues. Written as DNA, the CDR3 is TGTGCCAGCAGAAAGGGACCAGGGACCTACGAGCAGTACTTC. Translated: CASRKGPGTYEQYF.

The chain joins TRBV28 to TRBJ2-5; TRBD2 matches 10 bases. The tail of the sequence fits TRBJ2-7 better, so the J call may be wrong. The CDR3 length is 14 residues. Germline CDR1 and CDR2: MDHEN and SYDVKM. CDR3 sequence: CASSSRLAGYEQYF. CDR3 in DNA: TGTGCCAGCAGCTCCAGACTAGCGGGCTACGAGCAGTACTTC.

This clone showed up just once. The genes are TRBV5-1 and TRBJ1-5, with D maybe TRBD1 (5 bases). CDR3 length equals 13 residues. V lost 0 bases and J lost 11, with 12 bases in between. Germline V gene data show CDR1 as SGHRS and CDR2 as YFSETQ. CDR3 residues: CASSLEGRVAQHF. The CDR3 DNA reads TGCGCCAGCAGCTTGGAGGGCAGGGTGGCCCAGCATTTT.

This clone has just one count. The chain combines TRBV29-1 with TRBJ1-1; TRBD1 matches at 7 bases. This CDR3 is built from 12 residues. The junction had 9 bases not matched to a gene; V was cut back by 7 bases and J by 7 bases. Per the germline V gene, CDR1 is SQVTM and CDR2 is ANQGSEA. This CDR3 reads CSGQGGALEAFF. The CDR3 nucleotides are TGCAGCGGTCAGGGGGGGGCCCTTGAAGCTTTCTTT.

The chain joins TRBV29-1 to TRBJ2-1; the D is unclear. Germline CDR1 reads SQVTM; CDR2 reads ANQGSEA. This CDR3 contains 11 residues. V was trimmed by 7 bases and J by 3 bases, leaving 7 bases between them. The CDR3 DNA follows: TGCAGCGGGCTAGACTACAATGAGCAGTTCTTC. Protein product: CSGLDYNEQFF.

CDR3 sequence: CASSPGAGVVYNEQFF. The CDR3 DNA reads TGTGCCAGCAGTCCAGGGGCGGGAGTGGTCTACAATGAGCAGTTCTTC. The chain links TRBV27 to TRBJ2-1, with D possibly matching TRBD2 (7 bases). This CDR3 spans 16 amino acids. Trimming shortened V by 5 bases and J by 3 bases, and 17 bases separated the two germline ends. In germline, CDR1 is MNHEY, CDR2 SMNVEV (reference sequence).

The V call is TRBV11-2, the J call TRBJ2-1, with 7 bases fitting TRBD2. V dropped 1 base and J dropped 5; count of bases not matched to a gene: 8. Per the germline V gene, CDR1 is SGHAT and CDR2 is FQNNGV. This CDR3 has 16 amino acids. The DNA of the CDR3 is TGTGCCAGCAGCTTAGCGGGGAGCGGGAATGACAATGAGCAGTTCTTC. It codes for CASSLAGSGNDNEQFF.

V and J are TRBV4-3 and TRBJ2-1, with D unresolved. Germline lookup yields CDR1 LGHNA and CDR2 YSLEER. CDR3 length equals 14 residues. Trimming stripped 11 bases from V and 8 bases from J, with 22 bases between. In DNA, the CDR3 is TGCGCCGCTGGAGATAATACGGCGTCCGATGAGCAGTTCTTC. Encoded protein: CAAGDNTASDEQFF.

V is TRBV7-9 and J is TRBJ2-2; no clear D. The V gene's germline CDR1 is SEHNR and CDR2 FQNEAQ (reference sequence). V shed 11 bases and J shed 1 base, with 8 bases lying between them. This CDR3 is 12 amino acids long. The CDR3 DNA reads TGTGCCGTTCCAGGGAACACCGGGGAGCTGTTTTTT. As protein: CAVPGNTGELFF.